This T cell receptor (beta chain) came from a study of persistence of HIV-infected CD4 T cells (dated by TCRdb to the early 2020s). With respect to the entire study: CMV- and HIV-1 Gag-responding CD4+ T cells were isolated from ART-treated individuals so that antigen-driven clonal expansion of HIV-1-infected cells could be examined. Suppressive ART had been received by participants for a median of roughly eight years. Peripheral blood samples of up to about 180 mL were taken at multiple time points, with the exception of a couple of participants who underwent leukapheresis at a single time point. TCRbeta sequencing assessed the clonality of all cells in each sorted population, while proviral sequencing assessed the clonality of infected cells. The TCR cluster analysis across participants included under ten participants for CMV and more than 5 participants for Gag.

This clone has a handful of counts. Its binding antigen is unknown. No base qualities exist here, and no much larger clone lies one base off it. This sample's treatment or condition label indicates: suppressive antiretroviral therapy. Lysates of CMV-infected fibroblasts at about 10 ug/mL were used to stimulate the cells. Memory CD4+ T cells that did not respond, being CD40L-negative, CD69-negative and CD45RO-high, were sorted as memory populations depleted of antigen-responding cells. HIV-1-infected adults in whom suppressive ART had been started during chronic infection were enrolled as participants. Plasma HIV-1 RNA had been undetectable (below 50 copies/mL) in participants for at least 4 years. To be included, a participant needed positive CMV serology and a CD4+ T cell count above 400 cells/uL. Before stimulation, PBMCs were isolated using density centrifugation and then depleted of CD8+ T cells. Stimulation of CD8-depleted PBMCs was carried out for 15 to 20 hours with anti-CD28/CD49d costimulation, CD40-blocking antibody and enfuvirtide, to prevent new infections. Cells were sorted on a Beckman Coulter MoFlo Legacy or XDP sorter, with propidium iodide excluding dead cells. For samples with more than one million cells, genomic DNA was extracted with the QIAamp DNA Mini Kit, and for all other samples the Quick-DNA Microprep Kit was used.

In the germline V gene, CDR1 corresponds to SGHRS and CDR2 to YFSETQ. The CDR3 goes from the cysteine to the phenylalanine over 15 residues. Only the CDR3 DNA stays, 45 bases, in frame from base 1. V is trimmed back by 2 bases and J by 1 base, and the junction contains 5 bases that no gene match accounts for. The immunoSEQ hsTCRB assay version 4 in survey mode was used to sequence TCRbeta repertoires from genomic DNA. For TCRbeta sequencing, genomic DNA was diluted to roughly 9.2 ng/uL, with up to 1 ug used per sample. As for how the authors treated the data: ImmunoSeq Analyzer 3.0 was used for analysis of TCRbeta data, and diversity was computed on productive nucleotide rearrangements. Lower-bound TCR diversity was estimated with the improved Chao index, and clonality with the Gini coefficient using the Immunarch R package. Different nucleotide rearrangements encoding the same CDR3beta amino acid sequence were counted as distinct clonotypes. Differential abundance analysis identified TCRbeta sequences significantly enriched in antigen-responding cells relative to anti-CD3/anti-CD28-activated cells. GLIPH2 grouped TCRs by predicted peptide-MHC specificity, both within each participant and across combined participant data sets. Sourced from immuneACCESS, this table was stored by TCRdb with only in-frame sequences that have V and J called. A share of the clones is absent; for the studies checked, an unresolved V gene accounts for under half, and the remainder has no known explanation. The D gene and trimming were derived from the DNA, and the V and J assignments and clone size from that table. This sample comprises about 48,000 clones, about 80% of them detected only once. The leading ten clones occupy 3% of the sample.

Study-level results and caveats: Only a small number of individuals took part in the study, and the range of antigens tested was limited. Antigen-responding cells were enriched for expanded CDR3beta sequences that were degenerate, which suggests that CD4+ responses to CMV and Gag underwent convergent selection. Restriction of bulk TCR analyses to the rare CMV-responding cells that actually carried HIV-1 proviruses was not possible. A correlation was observed between TCR oligoclonality and proviral oligoclonality within the same sorted populations. TCRbeta richness in CMV- and Gag-responding cells was significantly lower than in anti-CD3/anti-CD28-responding cells; CMV-responding cells had higher oligoclonality than CD3/CD28-stimulated and Gag-responding cells.

This TCR came from an adult man with HIV who was CMV-seropositive. This chain is built from TRBV5-1 and TRBJ1-1; the central 7 bases match TRBD1. This sample comprised CD4+ T cells sorted from PBMCs after roughly 18-hour stimulation, obtained from a patient who received antiretroviral therapy. The cell subset or site label on this specimen signifies: CD40L-CD69- CD45RO-high memory CD4 T cells not responding to CMV lysate. The nucleotides are TGCGCCAGCAGCTTTGACAGGGTCACGAACACTGAAGCTTTCTTT. The translation is CASSFDRVTNTEAFF.